The source of this T cell receptor beta chain is a study of cytomegalovirus exposure and HLA in healthy donors. The junction had 4 bases not matched to a gene; V was cut back by 4 bases and J by 4 bases. The CDR3 covers 15 residues. The V gene's germline CDR1 is SGHRS and CDR2 YFSETQ. Sequenced by immunoSEQ multiplex PCR; TCRdb stores in-frame clones only, minus some. The table includes 250,000 to 300,000 clones, roughly 90% detected once. The sequence was obtained from a young woman in good health and CMV-seronegative. V and J are TRBV5-1 and TRBJ2-1, with TRBD1 identical over 11 bases. Sequencing was done on a sample of PBMCs. CDR3 sequence reads: CASSNGQGAYNEQFF. DNA for the CDR3: TGCGCCAGCAGCAACGGACAGGGGGCTTACAATGAGCAGTTCTTC.